The rows below give T cell receptor beta chains drawn from one sample of a study of CD8+CD57+ T cells in acquired aplastic anemia. Using its own MiXCR run on the reads, TCRdb lists one record per CDR3 protein. The sample holds 150,000 to 200,000 distinct CDR3 sequences, under 55% seen once. Sequencing was carried out using sorted CD4+, CD8+, or CD8+CD57+ T cells (not recorded which) from PBMCs. These receptors all come from a human donor with aplastic anemia. Each CDR3 is given with its conserved first and last residue. The order of the fields is J gene, V gene, clone size, D gene, CDR3 protein, CDR3 DNA. A D gene is named only where the DNA matches it firmly. Part of the rows lack a size; the others show once, few, many or a class for expanded clones.

j_gene: TRBJ2-3
v_gene: TRBV5-4
abundance: once
d_gene: TRBD2
CDR3aa: CASSGAGDSTDTQYF
CDR3nt: TGTGCCAGCAGCGGAGCGGGAGATAGTACAGATACGCAGTATTTT

j_gene: TRBJ1-6
v_gene: TRBV20-1
abundance: .
d_gene: .
CDR3aa: CSARTASLDGPLHF
CDR3nt: TGCAGTGCAAGGACAGCTAGCCTCGACGGACCCCTCCACTTT

j_gene: TRBJ1-4
v_gene: TRBV19
abundance: many
d_gene: .
CDR3aa: CASRPQIPNEKLFF
CDR3nt: TGTGCCAGTAGACCTCAGATTCCTAATGAAAAACTGTTTTTT

j_gene: TRBJ1-2
v_gene: TRBV7-2
abundance: once
d_gene: .
CDR3aa: CASSLMLSADGYTF
CDR3nt: TGTGCCAGCAGCTTAATGTTGTCAGCAGATGGCTACACCTTC

j_gene: TRBJ2-1
v_gene: TRBV5-1
abundance: many
d_gene: TRBD2
CDR3aa: CASRTSGSLGEQFF
CDR3nt: TGCGCCAGCAGGACTAGCGGGAGCCTCGGTGAGCAGTTCTTC

j_gene: TRBJ2-5
v_gene: TRBV13
abundance: .
d_gene: TRBD2
CDR3aa: CASSTYSRTSGKLQETQYF
CDR3nt: TGTGCCAGCAGCACCTACTCGAGGACTAGCGGGAAACTCCAAGAGACCCAGTACTTC

j_gene: TRBJ2-7
v_gene: TRBV7-6
abundance: .
d_gene: .
CDR3aa: CASSFFPGLGYEQYF
CDR3nt: TGTGCCAGCAGCTTCTTTCCAGGGCTCGGCTACGAGCAGTACTTC

j_gene: TRBJ1-2
v_gene: TRBV25-1
abundance: .
d_gene: .
CDR3aa: CASSQEHSVLAGGYGYTF
CDR3nt: TGTGCCAGCAGCCAGGAACATTCAGTACTGGCGGGTGGGTATGGCTACACCTTC

j_gene: TRBJ1-5
v_gene: TRBV10-3
abundance: .
d_gene: .
CDR3aa: CAIRDISNQPQHF
CDR3nt: TGTGCCATCAGGGACATCTCCAATCAGCCCCAGCATTTT

j_gene: TRBJ1-2
v_gene: TRBV6-5
abundance: .
d_gene: TRBD1
CDR3aa: CASSYRGQGAYGYTF
CDR3nt: TGTGCCAGCAGTTACAGGGGACAGGGGGCCTATGGCTACACCTTC

j_gene: TRBJ2-1
v_gene: TRBV7-3
abundance: .
d_gene: TRBD1
CDR3aa: CASSLTDRGYEQFF
CDR3nt: TGTGCCAGCAGCTTAACCGACAGGGGGTATGAGCAGTTCTTC

j_gene: TRBJ2-5
v_gene: TRBV11-3
abundance: .
d_gene: .
CDR3aa: CASSPGSGETQYF
CDR3nt: TGTGCCAGCAGCCCGGGTAGCGGAGAGACCCAGTACTTC

j_gene: TRBJ2-3
v_gene: TRBV19
abundance: few
d_gene: TRBD1
CDR3aa: CASSMVRGHTDTQYF
CDR3nt: TGTGCCAGTAGTATGGTCAGGGGGCACACAGATACGCAGTATTTT

j_gene: TRBJ1-5
v_gene: TRBV10-3
abundance: .
d_gene: .
CDR3aa: CATSRTDDQPQHF
CDR3nt: TGTGCCACTTCCCGGACGGATGATCAGCCCCAGCATTTT

j_gene: TRBJ2-7
v_gene: TRBV5-1
abundance: many
d_gene: .
CDR3aa: CASSPTGDEQYF
CDR3nt: TGCGCCAGCAGCCCGACAGGTGACGAGCAGTACTTC

j_gene: TRBJ2-7
v_gene: TRBV7-2
abundance: .
d_gene: .
CDR3aa: CASSLGGPYEQYF
CDR3nt: TGTGCCAGCAGCTTAGGCGGACCGTACGAGCAGTACTTC

j_gene: TRBJ2-7
v_gene: TRBV2
abundance: .
d_gene: TRBD1
CDR3aa: CASTRTGTDEQYF
CDR3nt: TGTGCCAGCACCCGGACAGGTACCGACGAGCAGTACTTC

j_gene: TRBJ2-1
v_gene: TRBV4-2
abundance: few
d_gene: .
CDR3aa: CASSQDGGRASYNEQFF
CDR3nt: TGTGCCAGCAGCCAAGATGGAGGGAGAGCCTCCTACAATGAGCAGTTCTTC

j_gene: TRBJ2-7
v_gene: TRBV20-1
abundance: .
d_gene: .
CDR3aa: CSAGPDDCEQYF
CDR3nt: TGCAGTGCTGGACCGGATGACTGCGAGCAGTACTTC

j_gene: TRBJ1-2
v_gene: TRBV24-1
abundance: .
d_gene: TRBD1
CDR3aa: CATSAGTGETF
CDR3nt: TGTGCCACCAGTGCCGGGACAGGGGAAACCTTC

j_gene: TRBJ1-5
v_gene: TRBV6-1
abundance: many
d_gene: .
CDR3aa: CASSLVGGGNQPQHF
CDR3nt: TGTGCCAGCAGCTTGGTGGGAGGGGGCAATCAGCCCCAGCATTTT

j_gene: TRBJ2-7
v_gene: TRBV6-1
abundance: .
d_gene: .
CDR3aa: CASSGRPSYEQYF
CDR3nt: TGTGCCAGCAGTGGCCGTCCCAGCTACGAGCAGTACTTC

j_gene: TRBJ2-7
v_gene: TRBV2
abundance: few
d_gene: .
CDR3aa: CAGRREDYEQYF
CDR3nt: TGTGCCGGCAGAAGAGAGGACTACGAGCAGTACTTC

j_gene: TRBJ2-7
v_gene: TRBV12-3/TRBV12-4
abundance: .
d_gene: .
CDR3aa: CASSLGPPPRTSGYEQYF
CDR3nt: TGTGCCAGCAGTTTAGGACCCCCCCCCCGGACTTCAGGGTACGAGCAGTACTTC

j_gene: TRBJ1-5
v_gene: TRBV2
abundance: once
d_gene: .
CDR3aa: CASSEERQPQHF
CDR3nt: TGTGCCAGCAGTGAAGAACGGCAGCCCCAGCATTTT

j_gene: TRBJ2-5
v_gene: TRBV7-2
abundance: .
d_gene: .
CDR3aa: CASSLSSAPGETQYF
CDR3nt: TGTGCCAGCAGCTTAAGTTCAGCGCCCGGGGAGACCCAGTACTTC

j_gene: TRBJ2-7
v_gene: TRBV19
abundance: .
d_gene: TRBD1
CDR3aa: CASTQAGGTGWNEQYF
CDR3nt: TGTGCCAGTACCCAAGCGGGCGGGACAGGTTGGAACGAGCAGTACTTC

j_gene: TRBJ1-3
v_gene: TRBV30
abundance: .
d_gene: .
CDR3aa: CAWKAAGGNTIYF
CDR3nt: TGTGCCTGGAAGGCGGCGGGAGGAAACACCATATATTTT

j_gene: TRBJ1-2
v_gene: TRBV19
abundance: many
d_gene: .
CDR3aa: CASSIAPTNYGYTF
CDR3nt: TGTGCCAGTAGTATAGCGCCGACTAACTATGGCTACACCTTC

j_gene: TRBJ2-5
v_gene: TRBV10-3
abundance: .
d_gene: .
CDR3aa: CAISATRRGQETQYF
CDR3nt: TGTGCCATCAGTGCGACCCGAAGGGGGCAAGAGACCCAGTACTTC

j_gene: TRBJ1-1
v_gene: TRBV5-6
abundance: many
d_gene: .
CDR3aa: CASSPGRLNTEAFF
CDR3nt: TGTGCCAGCAGCCCAGGGAGATTGAATACTGAAGCTTTCTTT

j_gene: TRBJ2-7
v_gene: TRBV11-1
abundance: few
d_gene: TRBD1
CDR3aa: CASSRAGTGSYEQYF
CDR3nt: TGTGCCAGCAGCCGAGCAGGGACAGGGTCCTACGAGCAGTACTTC